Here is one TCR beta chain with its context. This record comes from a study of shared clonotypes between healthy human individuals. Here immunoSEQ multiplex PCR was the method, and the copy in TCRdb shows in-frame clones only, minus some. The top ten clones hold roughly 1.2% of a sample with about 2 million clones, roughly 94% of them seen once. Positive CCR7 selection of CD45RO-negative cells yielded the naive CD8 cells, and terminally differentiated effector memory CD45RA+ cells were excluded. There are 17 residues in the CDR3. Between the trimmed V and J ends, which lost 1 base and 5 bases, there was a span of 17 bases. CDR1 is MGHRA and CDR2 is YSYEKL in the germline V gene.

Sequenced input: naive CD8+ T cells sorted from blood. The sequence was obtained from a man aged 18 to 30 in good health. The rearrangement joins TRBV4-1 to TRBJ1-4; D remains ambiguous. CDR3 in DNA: TGCGCCAGCAGCCAAGTAATGGGCATGACTACCAATGAAAAACTGTTTTTT. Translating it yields CASSQVMGMTTNEKLFF.